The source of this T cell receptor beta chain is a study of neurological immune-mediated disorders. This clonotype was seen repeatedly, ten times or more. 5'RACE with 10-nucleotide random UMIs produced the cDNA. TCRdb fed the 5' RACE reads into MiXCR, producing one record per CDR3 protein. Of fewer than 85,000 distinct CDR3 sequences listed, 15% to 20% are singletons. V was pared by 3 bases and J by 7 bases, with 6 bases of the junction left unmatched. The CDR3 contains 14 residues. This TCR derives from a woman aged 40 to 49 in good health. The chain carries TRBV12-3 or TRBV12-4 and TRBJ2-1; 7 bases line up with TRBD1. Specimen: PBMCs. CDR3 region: CASSFDKGANEQFF. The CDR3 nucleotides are TGTGCCAGCAGTTTTGATAAGGGGGCGAATGAGCAGTTCTTC.